This T cell receptor beta chain came from a study of shared clonotypes between healthy human individuals. In replicate PCRs of sorted subsets, about 200 ng DNA, about 29,000 T cell genomes, was used. Profiling relied on immunoSEQ multiplex PCR, and the TCRdb table lists in-frame clones only, not all of them. This sample carries some 500,000 clones, approximately 94% of them seen once, and the ten largest clones take approximately 0.067%. From germline, CDR1 is LNHDA and CDR2 SQIVND (reference sequence). The ends lost 5 bases at V and 2 bases at J; junction bases unmatched: 12. The CDR3 spans 17 residues.

The V call is TRBV19, the J call TRBJ1-5, with 7 nucleotides matching TRBD1. Sequenced sample: naive CD4+ T cells sorted from blood. Sample subset: CD45RA+ positively selected. The sequence came from a woman aged 30 to 39 in good health. This CDR3 is CASSDQLGGLGNQPQHF. In nucleotides, the CDR3 is TGTGCCAGTAGTGACCAACTAGGGGGCCTAGGCAATCAGCCCCAGCATTTT.